This T cell receptor beta chain originates from a study of low-dose radiotherapy and immunotherapy resistance in tumors. Study overall: Daily intake of oral aspirin 300 mg by patients lasted four cycles and began on cycle 1 day 1.

Gene-specific TRAV and TRBV primers were used for first-strand cDNA, covering alpha and beta chains. Using a constant-region primer together with a V-primer adapter, TCRs were subjected to approximately 20 PCR cycles of amplification. TCRdb called the reads again in MiXCR, with one record for every CDR3 protein. Of roughly 100,000 distinct CDR3 sequences in the sample, less than 25% were seen once. Germline V gives CDR1 DFQATT, CDR2 SNEGSKA (reference sequence). CDR3 length: 16 amino acids. V lost 6 bases and J lost 8, with 25 bases in between. The time point is: after trial treatment. The treatment denotes: LDRT plus nivolumab, ipilimumab, low-dose cyclophosphamide and aspirin (RACIN trial).

The sequence was obtained from a male donor with prostate cancer. The chain employs TRBV20-1 and TRBJ1-4; D perhaps matches TRBD1 (6 bases). This sample comprised PBMCs, obtained after low-dose radiotherapy plus immunotherapy. DNA for the CDR3: TGCAGTGCAGGACAGTCCCGGGGAGCGATTGACGAAAAACTGTTTTTT. Residues: CSAGQSRGAIDEKLFF.